This T cell receptor (beta chain) was observed in a study of blood T cell repertoires in COVID-19. Study background: Sites across the United States, Italy and Spain contributed samples from acute and convalescent COVID-19.

Germline V gene lookup returns CDR1 MNHEY and CDR2 SVGAGI. J was trimmed by 6 bases and V by 2 bases; bases with no gene match: 9. CDR3 size: 15 residues. How the authors handled the data: Counts of nucleated cells, estimated from reference gene primer amplification, were obtained. Sequencing used immunoSEQ multiplex PCR; TCRdb keeps in-frame clones, though not all of them. D and trimming were read from the DNA, whereas the V and J calls and clone size are those reported in that table. The data contain 150,000 to 200,000 clones, approximately 83% of them singletons. The J gene is TRBJ2-7, the V gene TRBV6-5; 8 nucleotides line up with TRBD2. This receptor was taken from a human donor in a cohort sampled during active COVID-19. The sequencing input was peripheral blood. The CDR3 spells CASSYAREGRGEQYF. CDR3 in DNA: TGTGCCAGCAGTTACGCACGGGAGGGCCGGGGCGAGCAGTACTTC.